This T cell receptor (beta chain) was recorded in a study of radiotherapy plus CTLA-4 blockade in lung cancer. Study-level background: Objective responses emerged in about 20% of patients, and roughly 30% attained disease control.

Patients had chemo-refractory metastatic non-small-cell lung cancer and received focal radiation plus CTLA-4 blockade that used ipilimumab. Comments on this clone: The antigen is unknown.

Broader study findings: Increased serum interferon-beta after radiation also reportedly predicted response strongly.

The CDR3 is 15 amino acids. Germline V gives CDR1 SGHAT, CDR2 FQDESV (reference sequence). The V and J ends lost 2 bases and 4 bases respectively, with 15 bases between them. The table came from immunoSEQ multiplex PCR; TCRdb's copy has only in-frame clones and leaves some out. The table lists fewer than 55,000 clones, about 85% of them singletons. This chain connects TRBV11-1 to TRBJ2-7; TRBD1 might be the D (6 bases). This TCR was sampled from a human donor with non-small cell lung cancer whose response to radiotherapy plus ipilimumab could not be evaluated. The material was peripheral blood, obtained from a patient treated with radiotherapy plus ipilimumab. Written as DNA, the CDR3 is TGTGCCAGCAGCTTAATTGGGACAACTTCATACGAGCAGTACTTC. This sequence encodes CASSLIGTTSYEQYF.